The clone carrying this TCR beta chain turned up a few times. What it binds is not known. Investigators divided CD4+ cells into CD45RA+ naive and CD45RA-negative memory subsets. TCRdb's copy holds only in-frame clones and misses some; the assay was immunoSEQ multiplex PCR. The sample holds 2 million to 2.5 million clones, about nine tenths seen once. In germline, CDR1 is SNHLY, CDR2 FYNNEI. The V gene end was trimmed by 6 bases and the J gene end by 9 bases; junction bases not matched to a gene: 3. This CDR3 region has 11 residues. These data come from a study of shared clonotypes between healthy human individuals. Study context: Ranging from 18 to 49 in age, donors were a couple of women and three men. Points from the study as a whole: Naive subsets generally exceeded memory subsets in estimated richness.

The sample was naive CD4+ T cells from PBMCs. Subset of the sample: CD45RA+ positively selected. The chain is built from TRBV2 and TRBJ1-1; 8 positions match TRBD1. This receptor was taken from a man between 18 and 35 years old in good health. Some clones in this sample may be carry-over from other donors' samples. The CDR3 region is CASRTGAKAFF. The CDR3 bases are TGTGCCAGCAGGACAGGGGCAAAAGCTTTCTTT.